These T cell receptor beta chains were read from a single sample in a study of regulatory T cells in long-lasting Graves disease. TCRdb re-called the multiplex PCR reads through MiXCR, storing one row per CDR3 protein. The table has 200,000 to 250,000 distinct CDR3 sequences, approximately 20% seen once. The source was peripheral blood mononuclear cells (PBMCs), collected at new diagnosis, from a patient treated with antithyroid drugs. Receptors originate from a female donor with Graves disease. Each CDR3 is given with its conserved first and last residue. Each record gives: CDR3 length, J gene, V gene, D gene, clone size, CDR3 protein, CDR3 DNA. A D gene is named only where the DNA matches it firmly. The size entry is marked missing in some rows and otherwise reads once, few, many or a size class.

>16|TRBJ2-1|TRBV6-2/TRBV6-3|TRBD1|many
CASSYRDRDRGNEQFF
TGTGCCAGCAGTTATCGTGACCGGGACAGAGGGAATGAGCAGTTCTTC
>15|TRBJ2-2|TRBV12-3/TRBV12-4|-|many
CASSDTDRRTGELFF
TGTGCCAGCAGTGACACCGACAGGAGGACCGGGGAGCTGTTTTTT
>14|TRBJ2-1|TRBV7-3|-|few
CASSLGPGNVEQFF
TGTGCCAGCAGCTTGGGACCCGGGAATGTTGAGCAGTTCTTC
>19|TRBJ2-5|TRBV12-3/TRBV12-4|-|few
CASSSSPGGGGAWGETQYF
TGTGCCAGCAGTTCCTCCCCAGGTGGGGGAGGCGCGTGGGGGGAGACCCAGTACTTC
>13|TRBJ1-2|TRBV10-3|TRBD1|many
CAISGRQGDGYTF
TGTGCCATCAGTGGCCGACAGGGGGATGGCTACACCTTC
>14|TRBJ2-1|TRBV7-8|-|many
CASSPASRDNEQFF
TGTGCCAGCAGCCCCGCGTCTAGAGACAATGAGCAGTTCTTC
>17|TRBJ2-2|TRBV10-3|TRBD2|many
CAIRVTSGRANTGELFF
TGTGCCATCAGGGTGACTAGCGGGAGAGCGAACACCGGGGAGCTGTTTTTT
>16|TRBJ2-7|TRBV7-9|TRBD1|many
CASSGTGVGLSYEQYF
TGTGCCAGCTCGGGGACAGGGGTGGGCCTCTCCTACGAGCAGTACTTC
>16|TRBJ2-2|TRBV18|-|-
CASSPPVTGNTGELFF
TGTGCCAGCTCACCGCCAGTGACCGGGAACACCGGGGAGCTGTTTTTT
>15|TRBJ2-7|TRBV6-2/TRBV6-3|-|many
CASSYSVGQAYEQYF
TGTGCCAGCAGTTACTCGGTGGGGCAGGCCTACGAGCAGTACTTC
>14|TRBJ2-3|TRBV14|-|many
CASSQRGRTDTQYF
TGTGCCAGCAGCCAACGGGGGCGCACAGATACGCAGTATTTT
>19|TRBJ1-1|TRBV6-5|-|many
CASSYPRGGGGGGDTEAFF
TGTGCCAGCAGTTACCCCCGGGGGGGAGGAGGTGGGGGGGACACTGAAGCTTTCTTT
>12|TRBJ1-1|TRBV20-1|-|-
CSASSPNTEAFF
TGCAGTGCTAGCAGCCCGAACACTGAAGCTTTCTTT
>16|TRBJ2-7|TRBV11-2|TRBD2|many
CASSFHASGRLYEQYF
TGTGCCAGCAGCTTCCACGCTAGCGGGAGGTTGTACGAGCAGTACTTC
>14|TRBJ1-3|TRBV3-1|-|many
CASSRSSRGNTIYF
TGTGCCAGCAGCCGCAGTTCACGTGGAAACACCATATATTTT
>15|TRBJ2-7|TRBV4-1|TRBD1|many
CASRPTGGSSYEQYF
TGCGCCAGCAGGCCGACAGGGGGAAGCTCCTACGAGCAGTACTTC
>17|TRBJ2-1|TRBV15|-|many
CATSPAGGSEAYNEQFF
TGTGCCACCAGCCCCGCGGGTGGTTCGGAAGCCTACAATGAGCAGTTCTTC
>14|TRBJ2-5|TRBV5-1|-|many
CASRSLMGQETQYF
TGCGCCAGCAGATCCCTAATGGGTCAAGAGACCCAGTACTTC